Shown below are 32 T cell receptor beta chains from a single sample sequenced in a study of T cell repertoires in cytomegalovirus infection. TCRdb fed the reads into MiXCR, producing one record per CDR3 protein. The profile shows approximately 1,000,000 distinct CDR3 sequences, roughly 30% of them singletons. Antigens of these TCRs are unknown. Here the sequenced sample was cultured CD8+ T cells from PBMCs, taken from culture after CMV antigen stimulation. These receptor sequences come from a human donor in good health (CMV status not recorded). Some clones in this sample may be carry-over from other donors' samples.

The chain has TRBV20-1 and TRBJ2-1; 7 nucleotides match TRBD2. Germline loops: CDR1 DFQATT, CDR2 SNEGSKA (reference sequence). The CDR3 is made up of 15 amino acids. The trim removed 2 bases at V and 4 bases at J, leaving 8 bases unmatched. CDR3 residues: CSARSGRDPYNEQFF. DNA for the CDR3: TGCAGTGCTAGATCTGGGAGGGACCCATACAATGAGCAGTTCTTC.

This clonotype was picked up many times. The chain has TRBV6-5 and TRBJ1-1, with 8 bases aligning to TRBD1. Germline V gene lookup returns CDR1 MNHEY and CDR2 SVGAGI. The CDR3 consists of 15 residues. V lost 4 bases and J lost 3; bases outside the gene matches: 7. CDR3 in amino acids: CASSLLQGADTEAFF. The CDR3 DNA reads TGTGCCAGCAGTTTACTTCAGGGGGCTGACACTGAAGCTTTCTTT.

This chain joins TRBV2 and TRBJ1-1, with D possibly matching TRBD1 (6 bases). The germline V and J ends were trimmed by 1 base and 3 bases, with 15 bases remaining between them. Germline CDR1 is SNHLY and CDR2 is FYNNEI. This CDR3 comprises 16 residues. The CDR3 DNA reads as TGTGCCAGCAGTGAAGATGAGGGGGACACCTACACTGAAGCTTTCTTT. It encodes CASSEDEGDTYTEAFF.

The chain employs TRBV2 and TRBJ2-7; D is undetermined. This CDR3 is 15 amino acids long. The germline CDR1 and CDR2 sequences are SNHLY and FYNNEI. V was pared by 6 bases and J by 2 bases, with 17 bases between. CDR3 in DNA: TGTGCCAGCAGCATAGCAAGGGCTTTGACCTACGAGCAGTACGTC. It is translated as CASSIARALTYEQYV.

This clonotype was observed many times. The V gene is TRBV7-9, the J gene TRBJ1-1; perhaps TRBD1 as D (5 bases). Germline-derived CDR1 and CDR2 are SEHNR and FQNEAQ (reference sequence). Trimming removed 3 bases from V and 0 bases from J, with 8 bases in between. The CDR3 covers 14 residues. In nucleotides, the CDR3 is TGTGCCAGCAGCTTCCCAGGGATGAACACTGAAGCTTTCTTT. The encoded protein is CASSFPGMNTEAFF.

The sample holds many counts of this clonotype. One end of the junction varies from germline; a read error may be responsible. The chain couples TRBV7-7 to TRBJ2-5; D unresolved. This CDR3 comprises 15 residues. Germline assignment: CDR1 SSHAT and CDR2 FNYEAQ (reference sequence). As DNA, the CDR3 is TGTGCTAGCAGCTTAGTGCTGTCCCTCCAAGAGACCCAGTACTTC. This codes for CASSLVLSLQETQYF.

This clonotype has at least ten counts. The chain links TRBV7-9 to TRBJ2-7; 7 bases line up with TRBD2. CDR1 is SEHNR, CDR2 FQNEAQ, per germline (reference sequence). V lost 5 bases and J lost 2; bases outside the gene matches: 12. The CDR3 runs 16 residues. The CDR3 spells CASSPSLGGGAYEQYF. The CDR3, as DNA: TGTGCCAGCAGCCCCTCCCTGGGCGGGGGAGCCTACGAGCAGTACTTC. Supplemented by reference TRBV7-9 and TRBJ2-7, the full variable domain reads DTGVSQNPRHKITKRGQNVTFRCDPISEHNRLYWYRQTLGQGPEFLTYFQNEAQLEKSRLLSDRFSAERPKGSFSTLEIQRTEQGDSAMYLCASSPSLGGGAYEQYFGPGTRLTVT.

This chain links TRBV27 with TRBJ1-4; no firm D call. Germline loops: CDR1 MNHEY, CDR2 SMNVEV (reference sequence). The CDR3 runs 15 residues. Deletions cut 0 bases from V and 7 bases from J, with 12 bases between. The CDR3 reads CASSLSTSRGEKLFF. DNA for the CDR3: TGTGCCAGCAGTTTATCAACGTCTAGAGGTGAAAAACTGTTTTTT. Complete variable domain (other parts from reference TRBV27 and TRBJ1-4): EAQVTQNPRYLITVTGKKLTVTCSQNMNHEYMSWYRQDPGLGLRQIYYSMNVEVTDKGDVPEGYKVSRKEKRNFPLILESPSPNQTSLYFCASSLSTSRGEKLFFGSGTQLSVL.

This clonotype appeared a few times. The chain joins TRBV2 to TRBJ2-2; 10 bases align to TRBD2. Germline CDR1 and CDR2: SNHLY and FYNNEI. Trimming removed 10 bases from V and 6 bases from J; junction bases left unmatched: 11. The CDR3 has 15 amino acids. The CDR3 here is CAIRPSGGDPGELFF. The CDR3 bases are TGTGCCATCAGACCCAGCGGGGGGGACCCCGGGGAGCTGTTTTTT. Full variable domain (missing parts from reference TRBV2 and TRBJ2-2): EPEVTQTPSHQVTQMGQEVILRCVPISNHLYFYWYRQILGQKVEFLVSFYNNEISEKSEIFDDQFSVERPDGSNFTLKIRSTKLEDSAMYFCAIRPSGGDPGELFFGEGSRLTVL.

The table lists this clonotype with a few counts. The gene calls are TRBV12-3 or TRBV12-4 and TRBJ2-3, with TRBD2 as a possible D gene (5 bases). With 8 bases removed from V and 0 bases from J, the gap between germline ends came to 18 bases. The CDR3 covers 16 residues. CDR3 loop: CASAFEVASSTDTQYF. The CDR3, as DNA: TGTGCCAGCGCCTTTGAAGTAGCGTCTAGCACAGATACGCAGTATTTT.

This chain links TRBV27 with TRBJ1-5; D is uncertain. CDR3 length: 14 amino acids. Trimming removed 5 bases from V and 2 bases from J, with 10 bases in between. The germline V gene has CDR1 MNHEY and CDR2 SMNVEV (reference sequence). CDR3 sequence reads: CASSPLLGNQPQHF. The CDR3 nucleotides are TGTGCCAGCAGTCCCCTACTGGGCAATCAGCCCCAGCATTTT.

This clonotype turned up a few times. DNA of the CDR3: TGTGCGAGTGGGACACCTAATCAGCCCCAGCATTTT. It specifies CASGTPNQPQHF. The chain employs TRBV12-3 or TRBV12-4 and TRBJ1-5; possible D gene TRBD1, 6 bases. CDR3 length: 12 amino acids.

This clonotype was recorded a few times. The chain joins TRBV19 to TRBJ2-1, with 8 bases that match TRBD1. The CDR3 contains 18 residues. Germline V gene sequence: CDR1 LNHDA, CDR2 SQIVND (reference sequence). The ends lost 5 bases at V and 4 bases at J; junction bases unmatched: 16. The CDR3 nucleotides are TGTGCCAGTAGTGCGAGATCCGGTTGGACAGGGTTATACAATGAGCAGTTCTTC. Its translation is CASSARSGWTGLYNEQFF. Supplemented by reference TRBV19 and TRBJ2-1, the full variable domain reads DGGITQSPKYLFRKEGQNVTLSCEQNLNHDAMYWYRQDPGQGLRLIYYSQIVNDFQKGDIAEGYSVSREKKESFPLTVTSAQKNPTAFYLCASSARSGWTGLYNEQFFGPGTRLTVL.

This clonotype appeared once. The V gene is TRBV29-1, the J gene TRBJ1-2; TRBD1 might be the D (5 bases). Trimming took off 2 bases at V and 8 bases at J, with 12 bases between the two ends. This CDR3 region has 12 residues. CDR1 SQVTM and CDR2 ANQGSEA come from the germline V gene. CDR3 loop: CSVERDFLGYTF. As DNA, the CDR3 is TGCAGCGTTGAAAGGGACTTCCTGGGCTACACCTTC.

The chain carries TRBV6-5 and TRBJ2-1; D assignment may be TRBD1 or TRBD2 (5 bases each). Germline CDR1 and CDR2: MNHEY and SVGAGI. V was clipped by 5 bases and J by 3 bases, with 14 bases between them. This CDR3 has 15 residues. The CDR3 loop reads CASSITGLFYNEQFF. The DNA of the CDR3 is TGTGCCAGCAGTATTACGGGGCTCTTCTACAATGAGCAGTTCTTC.

This clonotype was seen a handful of times. The gene calls are TRBV7-9 and TRBJ1-1, with D perhaps TRBD1 (5 bases). Germline V gene sequence: CDR1 SEHNR, CDR2 FQNEAQ (reference sequence). This CDR3 has 12 amino acids. V was clipped by 4 bases and J by 8 bases, with 11 bases between them. The CDR3 protein is CASSSTDSEAFF. For the CDR3, the DNA is TGTGCCAGCAGCTCGACCGACAGCGAAGCTTTCTTT.

V is TRBV5-4 and J is TRBJ2-2; D is ambiguous. Looked up from germline, CDR1 is SGHNT and CDR2 is YYREEE (reference sequence). V lost 7 bases and J 0 bases, leaving 10 bases between the germline ends. The CDR3 sequence is 14 residues long. The CDR3 loop is CASWRVPNTGELFF. The DNA of the CDR3 is TGTGCCAGCTGGCGAGTTCCGAACACCGGGGAGCTGTTTTTT.

This clonotype was observed a few times. This chain uses TRBV12-3 or TRBV12-4 with TRBJ2-3; no clear D gene. This CDR3 comprises 14 residues. The ends were cut back, 0 bases at V and 3 bases at J, with 7 bases in the middle. The CDR3 DNA is TGTGCCAGCAGTTTAGCGCTTATTACAGATACGCAGTATTTT. Protein: CASSLALITDTQYF.

The rearrangement joins TRBV7-9 to TRBJ2-1; 9 nucleotides align to TRBD1. V gave up 5 bases and J gave up 1 base; unmatched junction bases: 18. The CDR3 extends over 20 amino acids. Germline CDR1 reads SEHNR; CDR2 reads FQNEAQ (reference sequence). The CDR3, as DNA: TGTGCCAGCAGCATAAGTTACGGGACAGGGCATCCCGTATCCTACAATGAGCAGTTCTTC. This translates into CASSISYGTGHPVSYNEQFF.

This clonotype was picked up a small number of times. This rearrangement joins TRBV24-1 to TRBJ2-1; no firm D call. The V gene's germline CDR1 is KGHDR and CDR2 SFDVKD. CDR3 length equals 12 residues. Trimming left V 3 bases short and J 9 bases short, with 8 bases between. CDR3 nucleotides: TGTGCCACCAGTGATAGATATCGTGAGCAGTTCTTC. Translating it yields CATSDRYREQFF.

This CDR3 reads CASSESPGVNTEAFF. DNA of the CDR3: TGCGCCAGCAGTGAAAGTCCGGGGGTGAACACTGAAGCTTTCTTT. The V gene is TRBV10-1, the J gene TRBJ1-1, with D possibly being TRBD1 (5 bases). The V and J ends lost 3 bases and 0 bases respectively, with 11 bases between them. Per the germline V gene, CDR1 is WNHNN and CDR2 is SYGVQD (reference sequence). The CDR3 covers 15 residues.

A few counts support this clonotype. The chain has TRBV7-9 and TRBJ2-7, with 8 bases that match TRBD1. The J segment lost 3 bases and the V segment lost 5 bases, leaving 9 bases of the junction unmatched. Germline assignment: CDR1 SEHNR and CDR2 FQNEAQ (reference sequence). The CDR3 sequence is 15 residues long. The CDR3 here is CASSSSGQEIYEQYV. In DNA, the CDR3 is TGTGCCAGCAGCAGCTCGGGACAGGAAATCTACGAGCAGTACGTC.

This clonotype was found a few times. The rearrangement joins TRBV4-3 to TRBJ1-3; no clear D gene. CDR1 LGHNA and CDR2 YSLEER come from the germline V gene. V gave up 0 bases and J gave up 0 bases, with 6 bases separating them. This CDR3 comprises 15 residues. This chain's CDR3 is CASSQEVDSGNTIYF. The CDR3 DNA follows: TGCGCCAGCAGCCAAGAGGTCGACTCTGGAAACACCATATATTTT.

This clonotype was found a few times. The chain joins TRBV4-1 to TRBJ2-7; maybe TRBD1 (7 bases). Germline-derived CDR1 and CDR2 are MGHRA and YSYEKL. The CDR3 is 15 residues long. The V gene lost 0 bases and the J gene lost 3 bases, with 12 bases spanning the gap. CDR3 DNA sequence: TGCGCCAGCAGCCAAGACCAGGGGGGTATCTACGAGCAGTACTTC. Encoded protein: CASSQDQGGIYEQYF.

This clonotype was counted ten times or more. This sequence joins TRBV7-2 and TRBJ2-3; 14 bases align to TRBD2. CDR3 length: 17 residues. With 1 base clipped from V and 4 bases from J, the junction kept 4 bases outside the gene matches. Germline CDR1 is SGHTA and CDR2 is FQGNSA. The CDR3 loop reads CASSLGLAGGPADTQYF. DNA of the CDR3: TGTGCCAGCAGCTTAGGACTAGCGGGGGGGCCCGCAGATACGCAGTATTTT.

This clonotype was seen only a few times. The V and J genes are TRBV11-3 and TRBJ2-1, with 10 bases matching TRBD2. Germline V gene sequence: CDR1 SGHNT, CDR2 YENEEA. This CDR3 contains 17 residues. After removal of 5 bases from V and 7 bases from J, the junction contained 14 bases not matched to a gene. Written as DNA, the CDR3 is TGTGCCAGCAGCGAAGCGGGGGGGTGGGGATTGGGGAATGAGCAGTTCTTC. It yields the protein CASSEAGGWGLGNEQFF.

The J gene is TRBJ2-7, the V gene TRBV27, with a weak D call TRBD2 (5 bases). V dropped 5 bases and J dropped 4 bases, with 12 bases sitting between them. CDR3 length: 13 residues. Germline V gene sequence: CDR1 MNHEY, CDR2 SMNVEV (reference sequence). The CDR3 region has the DNA TGTGCCAGCAGTCCCGGGGTAACTTACGAGCAGTACTTC. Translated: CASSPGVTYEQYF.

The CDR3, as DNA: TGTGCCAGCCCGGGACTCAAAGAGACCCAGTACTTC. Translation gives CASPGLKETQYF. This chain uses TRBV27 with TRBJ2-5; D may be TRBD2 (6 bases). V lost 8 bases to trimming and J lost 3 bases, with 10 bases between them. This CDR3 is built from 12 residues. Looked up from germline, CDR1 is MNHEY and CDR2 is SMNVEV (reference sequence).

The chain is built from TRBV4-2 and TRBJ1-1; no definite D call. The germline gives CDR1 LGHNA, CDR2 YNFKEQ. The CDR3 sequence is 17 residues long. The germline V and J ends were trimmed by 1 base and 1 base, with 16 bases remaining between them. The CDR3 protein is CASSQGTGGLGNTEAFF. CDR3 coding DNA: TGTGCCAGCAGCCAAGGGACGGGCGGCCTTGGGAACACTGAAGCTTTCTTT.

The chain recombines TRBV20-1 with TRBJ2-1; TRBD2 matches at 7 bases. CDR3 length equals 14 residues. J lost 4 bases, V lost 1 base, and 4 bases had no gene match. Germline assignment: CDR1 DFQATT and CDR2 SNEGSKA (reference sequence). The CDR3 loop reads CSARGLAEYNEQFF. The CDR3 nucleotides are TGCAGTGCTAGAGGGCTAGCGGAGTACAATGAGCAGTTCTTC.

Ten or more counts support this clonotype. The chain joins TRBV7-9 to TRBJ1-1; D is unresolved. The CDR3 runs 12 residues. Germline loops: CDR1 SEHNR, CDR2 FQNEAQ (reference sequence). V lost 4 bases, J lost 3 bases, and 6 bases lay in between. In DNA form, the CDR3 reads TGTGCCAGCAGCTCATTCGACACTGAAGCTTTCTTT. Protein: CASSSFDTEAFF. The whole variable domain, filled in from reference TRBV7-9 and TRBJ1-1, reads DTGVSQNPRHKITKRGQNVTFRCDPISEHNRLYWYRQTLGQGPEFLTYFQNEAQLEKSRLLSDRFSAERPKGSFSTLEIQRTEQGDSAMYLCASSSFDTEAFFGQGTRLTVV.

The genes are TRBV9 and TRBJ1-2; D is uncertain. The germline CDR1 and CDR2 sequences are SGDLS and YYNGEE. The germline V and J ends were trimmed by 0 bases and 2 bases, with 11 bases remaining between them. This CDR3 has 15 amino acids. CDR3 DNA: TGTGCCAGCAGCGTAGGCAAGGGAGGCAACTATGGCTACACCTTC. Translating it yields CASSVGKGGNYGYTF.